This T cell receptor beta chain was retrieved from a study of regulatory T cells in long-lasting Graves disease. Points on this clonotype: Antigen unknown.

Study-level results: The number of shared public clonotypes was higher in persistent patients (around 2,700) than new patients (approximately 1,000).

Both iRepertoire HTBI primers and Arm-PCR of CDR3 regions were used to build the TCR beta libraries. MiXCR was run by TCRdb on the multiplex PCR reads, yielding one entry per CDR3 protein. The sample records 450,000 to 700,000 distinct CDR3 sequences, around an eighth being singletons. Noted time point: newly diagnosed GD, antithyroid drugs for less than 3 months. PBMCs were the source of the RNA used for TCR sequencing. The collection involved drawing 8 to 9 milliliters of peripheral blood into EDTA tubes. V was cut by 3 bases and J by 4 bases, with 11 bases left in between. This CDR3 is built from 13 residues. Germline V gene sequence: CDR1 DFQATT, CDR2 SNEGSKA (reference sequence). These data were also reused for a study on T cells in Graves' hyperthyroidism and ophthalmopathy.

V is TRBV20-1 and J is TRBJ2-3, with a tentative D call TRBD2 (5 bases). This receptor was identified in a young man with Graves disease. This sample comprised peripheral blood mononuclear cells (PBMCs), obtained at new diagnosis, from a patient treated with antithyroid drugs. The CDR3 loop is CSASGKLADTQYF. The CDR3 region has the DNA TGCAGTGCTAGCGGGAAATTGGCAGATACGCAGTATTTT.